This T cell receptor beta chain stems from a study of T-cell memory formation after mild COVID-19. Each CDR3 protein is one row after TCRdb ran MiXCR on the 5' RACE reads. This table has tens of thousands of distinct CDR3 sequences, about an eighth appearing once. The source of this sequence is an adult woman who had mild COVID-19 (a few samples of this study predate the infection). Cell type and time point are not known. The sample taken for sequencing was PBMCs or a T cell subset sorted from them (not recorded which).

The CDR3 sequence is CASSQGVSGANVLTF. The CDR3, as DNA: TGCGCCAGCAGCCAAGGAGTCTCTGGGGCCAACGTCCTGACTTTC. The chain uses TRBV4-3 and TRBJ2-6; D remains ambiguous. Trimming cost V 1 base and J 0 bases, with 4 bases left between them. CDR1 is LGHNA, CDR2 YSLEER, per germline. CDR3 length equals 15 residues.